This T cell receptor (beta chain) was documented in a study of OX40 agonist ivuxolimab in advanced cancers. Across the whole study: An agonistic anti-OX40 (CD134) antibody, ivuxolimab, was used to treat the patients. Three patients got partial responses; one had hepatocellular carcinoma and two had cutaneous melanoma. Every 2 weeks, ivuxolimab was infused into the patients intravenously at between 0.01 and 10 mg/kg.

As for this clone: The target antigen is unknown.

Findings of the study overall: Antigen specificity was not determined for the expanded peripheral T cells.

Method: immunoSEQ multiplex PCR; TCRdb's copy keeps in-frame clones and lacks some. The table records roughly 100,000 clones, nearly 90% of them present only once. With 2 bases removed from V and 4 bases from J, the gap between germline ends came to 15 bases. The CDR3 runs 16 residues. The sequences come from CD4+ or CD8+ T cells sorted from blood, collected in a trial of the OX40 agonist ivuxolimab. The TCR originated in an adult with an advanced solid tumor such as melanoma, head and neck, liver or kidney cancer. J is TRBJ2-1 and V is TRBV23-1; perhaps D is TRBD1 or TRBD2 (5 bases each). TRBV23-1 belongs to the ORF category, with a function that is uncertain. The DNA of the CDR3 is TGCGCCAGCAGTCAAGGCCCGTTTGGGGGTTACAATGAGCAGTTCTTC. Translating gives CASSQGPFGGYNEQFF.